This T cell receptor beta chain originates from a study of tumor-infiltrating lymphocytes in primary liver carcinoma. Study in general: There were tumors of stage T1-T3 N0M0, each 4.2 to 10 cm across. Study-wide findings and caveats: Only around 7.5-25% of top clones occurred in all five tumor regions. The 250 largest clones made up significantly more of tumor than blood repertoires (p = 0.039).

The roughly 17-31 mg bulk tissue piece was not sorted before simultaneous RNA and DNA extraction. Infection with HBV was chronic in patients; they were treatment-naive. On this clonotype itself: Its antigen is still unknown. A junction boundary mismatches the germline segment, possibly from a read error.

Germline CDR1 MNHNS, CDR2 SASEGT. The CDR3 totals 13 residues. TCR beta cDNA was made from 500 ng total RNA with a constant-region primer. Researchers made the TCR beta libraries by running three nested multiplex PCR rounds with slightly modified ARM-PCR. The first two PCR rounds used TRBV1-TRBV30 primers with a Cbeta primer, approximately 10 cycles each. One entry per CDR3 protein results from TCRdb running MiXCR on the multiplex PCR reads. The sample yields about 60,000 distinct CDR3 sequences, around 69% seen once. The source is a man aged 35-49 years with primary liver carcinoma and hepatitis B virus infection. The V and J genes are TRBV6-1 and TRBJ2-1; tentative D call: TRBD2 (5 bases). The sequenced sample consisted of liver tumor tissue from sampling region 4. Subset in this sample: tumor region T4, right-lateral pole. CDR3 region: CASCERKNSEQFF. CDR3 nucleotides: TGTGCCAGCTGTGAGCGGAAAAACAGTGAGCAGTTCTTC.